These 10 T cell receptor beta chains came from one sample sequenced in a study of T cells after yellow fever vaccination. TCRdb redid the calling of the 5' RACE reads with MiXCR, one entry per CDR3 protein. This sample has about 500,000 distinct CDR3 sequences; about a sixth occur once, and the top ten carry approximately 15%. The source material was PBMCs, sampled 4 to 5 days after the first yellow fever vaccination. The receptors were sampled from a man aged 18-30 years who received the YFV17D yellow fever vaccine.

This clonotype was seen ten or more times. This rearrangement joins TRBV6-2 or TRBV6-3 to TRBJ2-3; a possible D gene is TRBD1 (5 bases). The length of the CDR3 is 14 residues. Trimming cost V 9 bases and J 2 bases, with 15 bases left between them. Germline lookup yields CDR1 MNHEY and CDR2 SVGEGT. CDR3 in amino acids: CASGLQVPTDTQYF. CDR3 nucleotides: TGTGCCAGTGGATTACAGGTGCCCACAGATACGCAGTATTTT.

The rearrangement joins TRBV6-5 to TRBJ2-1; D may be TRBD1 or TRBD2 (5 bases each). The CDR3 has 12 residues. Germline V gene data show CDR1 as MNHEY and CDR2 as SVGAGI. Written as DNA, the CDR3 is TGTACTAGTGGGGGAACCTACAATGAGCAGTTCTTC. The encoded protein is CTSGGTYNEQFF.

CDR3: CASSSDGRWTDTQYF. The CDR3 nucleotides read TGCGCCAGCAGCTCGGACGGGCGGTGGACAGATACGCAGTATTTT. The genes are TRBV5-1 and TRBJ2-3; D remains ambiguous. CDR1 is SGHRS and CDR2 is YFSETQ in the germline V gene. The CDR3 runs to 15 residues. Trimming shortened V by 3 bases and J by 3 bases, and 14 bases separated the two germline ends.

This sequence joins TRBV4-2 and TRBJ1-4, with D unclear. Germline CDR1 and CDR2: LGHNA and YNFKEQ. This CDR3 region has 16 residues. The ends were cut back, 2 bases at V and 0 bases at J, with 10 bases in the middle. DNA of the CDR3: TGTGCCAGCAGCCAACGTAGGCGAGCAACTAATGAAAAACTGTTTTTT. Translation: CASSQRRRATNEKLFF.

The chain is built from TRBV4-3 and TRBJ2-7; D might be TRBD1 or TRBD2, each matching 5 bases. Looked up from germline, CDR1 is LGHNA and CDR2 is YSLEER. The CDR3 runs 15 residues. The ends were cut back, 3 bases at V and 2 bases at J, with 14 bases in the middle. Here the CDR3 reads CASSHGDVATYEQYF. DNA for the CDR3: TGCGCCAGCAGCCATGGGGACGTGGCCACCTACGAGCAGTACTTC.

This clonotype has a handful of counts. This chain connects TRBV7-2 to TRBJ2-1, with 8 positions matching TRBD1. Looked up from germline, CDR1 is SGHTA and CDR2 is FQGNSA. The CDR3 runs to 15 residues. With 5 bases clipped from V and 3 bases from J, the junction kept 6 bases outside the gene matches. The CDR3 region has the DNA TGTGCCAGCAGCAATCCGACAGGGGTCTACAATGAGCAGTTCTTC. Protein: CASSNPTGVYNEQFF.

The table lists this clonotype with a few counts. The chain couples TRBV7-2 to TRBJ2-1; D is perhaps TRBD2 (6 bases). Trimming removed 5 bases from V and 9 bases from J, with 8 bases in between. Germline V gene data show CDR1 as SGHTA and CDR2 as FQGNSA. CDR3 length equals 11 residues. The CDR3 protein is CASSPSAEQFF. The CDR3 bases are TGTGCCAGCAGCCCTAGCGCTGAGCAGTTCTTC.

This clonotype was counted many times. The V and J genes are TRBV12-3 or TRBV12-4 and TRBJ2-3, with 8 bases that match TRBD2. CDR3 size: 15 residues. Germline trimming cut 10 bases from V and 5 bases from J; bases unmatched to any gene: 14. The CDR3 DNA follows: TGTGCCAACACCCTACCGGGACTAGAAGTAGATACGCAGTATTTT. The encoded protein is CANTLPGLEVDTQYF.

This clonotype was counted a few times. The chain uses TRBV12-3 or TRBV12-4 and TRBJ2-3; D may correspond to TRBD1 or TRBD2 (5 bases each). The CDR3 runs to 15 residues. Trimming left V 4 bases short and J 6 bases short, with 17 bases between. CDR3: CASSSPGRVDDTQYF. CDR3 DNA: TGTGCCAGCAGTTCCCCGGGACGAGTCGATGATACGCAGTATTTT.

There are a few counts of this clonotype. The CDR3 protein is CASSISGGPQYF. CDR3 nucleotides: TGCGCCAGCAGCATAAGCGGGGGTCCGCAGTATTTT. This chain links TRBV5-1 with TRBJ2-3, with 8 bases matching TRBD2. With 4 bases clipped from V and 10 bases from J, the junction kept 5 bases outside the gene matches. This CDR3 has 12 residues. Germline V gene data show CDR1 as SGHRS and CDR2 as YFSETQ. The variable domain in full, with the rest retrieved from reference TRBV5-1 and TRBJ2-3, is KAGVTQTPRYLIKTRGQQVTLSCSPISGHRSVSWYQQTPGQGLQFLFEYFSETQRNKGNFPGRFSGRQFSNSRSEMNVSTLELGDSALYLCASSISGGPQYFGPGTRLTVL.